The subject of this entry is one T cell receptor (beta chain). In the authors' methods: Cell counts per sample came from amplifying reference gene primers. This table comes from immunoSEQ multiplex PCR, and its TCRdb copy is limited to in-frame clones, with some not included. The DNA was the basis for D and trimming; V, J and clone size are from that table. The sample lists tens of thousands of clones, approximately 75% occurring once. The data originate from a study of blood T cell repertoires in COVID-19. Overall study context: Collection of acute and convalescent COVID-19 samples took place in the United States, Italy and Spain. Sample material is recorded as cDNA or gDNA derived from T cells, B-cell-depleted T cells, or PBMCs.

The specimen sequenced was peripheral blood. This clonotype was sampled from a woman aged 45-65 years with acute or convalescent COVID-19.

The CDR3: CASSSPGTATYEQYF. Here the CDR3 DNA reads TGTGCCAGCAGTTCTCCCGGGACAGCAACCTACGAGCAGTACTTC. V usage is TRBV6-5 and J usage is TRBJ2-7; TRBD1 matches 7 bases. Germline trimming cut 4 bases from V and 2 bases from J; bases unmatched to any gene: 8. CDR3 length equals 15 residues. Germline values: CDR1 MNHEY, CDR2 SVGAGI.